The 6 T cell receptor beta chains given below trace back to one sample, sequenced in a study of T cell clonotyping in hematopoietic cell transplantation. Some clones are missing from TCRdb's copy, which holds only in-frame ones; the method was immunoSEQ multiplex PCR. The sample lists about 15,000 clones; approximately 74% were seen once. Sequenced: peripheral blood mononuclear cells. The receptors derive from a woman aged 60-75 years in good health. Some clones in this sample may be carry-over from other donors' samples.

This chain joins TRBV2 and TRBJ2-7, with a weak D call TRBD2 (5 bases). CDR1 is SNHLY and CDR2 is FYNNEI in the germline V gene. Trimming cost V 6 bases and J 4 bases, with 13 bases left between them. CDR3 length equals 13 residues. CDR3 coding DNA: TGTGCCAGCAGCGGACGTTGGGAGTACGAGCAGTACTTC. Translated: CASSGRWEYEQYF.

In its sample, this clone was seen a few times. The V call is TRBV7-9, the J call TRBJ1-1, with D unclear. The CDR3 covers 12 residues. The V end lost 4 bases, the J end lost 8 bases, and 11 bases lay between the germline ends. Germline assignment: CDR1 SEHNR and CDR2 FQNEAQ (reference sequence). Here the CDR3 reads CASSSWGTEAFF. The CDR3 coding sequence is TGTGCCAGCAGCTCGTGGGGAACGGAAGCTTTCTTT.

This clone was seen more than once but under ten times. CDR3: CASSIRQGINTGELFF. In DNA, the CDR3 is TGTGCCAGCAGCATCCGACAGGGCATAAACACCGGGGAGCTGTTTTTT. The rearrangement uses TRBV7-9 and TRBJ2-2, with 7 bases matching TRBD1. The length of the CDR3 is 16 residues. V shed 5 bases and J 2 bases; nucleotides not matched to a gene: 8. Germline CDR1 is SEHNR and CDR2 is FQNEAQ (reference sequence).

In this sample, this clone turned up once. The chain has TRBV5-1 and TRBJ2-7, with 7 bases matching TRBD1. The V gene's germline CDR1 is SGHRS and CDR2 YFSETQ. Losses at the gene ends were 0 bases for V and 1 base for J; bases not matched to a gene: 4. CDR3 length equals 15 residues. CDR3 residues: CASSLAGQVSYEQYF. The CDR3 DNA sequence: TGCGCCAGCAGCTTGGCAGGACAGGTGTCCTACGAGCAGTACTTC. Supplemented by reference TRBV5-1 and TRBJ2-7, the full variable domain reads KAGVTQTPRYLIKTRGQQVTLSCSPISGHRSVSWYQQTPGQGLQFLFEYFSETQRNKGNFPGRFSGRQFSNSRSEMNVSTLELGDSALYLCASSLAGQVSYEQYFGPGTRLTVT.

The CDR3, as DNA: TGTGCCAGCAGCTTCATCGATACGCAGTATTTT. Residues: CASSFIDTQYF. The V and J genes are TRBV7-2 and TRBJ2-3, with D hard to call. CDR1 is SGHTA and CDR2 is FQGNSA in the germline V gene. The CDR3 length is 11 residues. V lost 3 bases to trimming and J lost 6 bases, with 4 bases between them.

The chain joins TRBV5-1 to TRBJ1-2; 8 bases match TRBD1. The V gene's germline CDR1 is SGHRS and CDR2 YFSETQ. The CDR3 extends over 18 amino acids. Germline trimming cut 3 bases from V and 1 base from J; bases unmatched to any gene: 14. CDR3 region: CASSSAGTGPTLNYGYTF. DNA of the CDR3: TGCGCCAGCAGCTCCGCCGGGACAGGTCCAACGCTTAACTATGGCTACACCTTC.